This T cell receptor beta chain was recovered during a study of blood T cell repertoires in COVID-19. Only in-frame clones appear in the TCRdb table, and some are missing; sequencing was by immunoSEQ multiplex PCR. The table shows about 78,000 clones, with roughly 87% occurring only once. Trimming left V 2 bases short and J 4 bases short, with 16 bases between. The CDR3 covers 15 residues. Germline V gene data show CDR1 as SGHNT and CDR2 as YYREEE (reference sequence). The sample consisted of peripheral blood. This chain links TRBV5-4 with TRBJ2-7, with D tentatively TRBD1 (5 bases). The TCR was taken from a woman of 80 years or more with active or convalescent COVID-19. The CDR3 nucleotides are TGTGCCAGCAGCTTTACGGGCAGGGTGGGTTACGAGCAGTACTTC. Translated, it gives CASSFTGRVGYEQYF. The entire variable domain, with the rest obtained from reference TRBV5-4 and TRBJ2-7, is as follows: ETGVTQSPTHLIKTRGQQVTLRCSSQSGHNTVSWYQQALGQGPQFIFQYYREEENGRGNFPPRFSGLQFPNYSSELNVNALELDDSALYLCASSFTGRVGYEQYFGPGTRLTVT.